The 9 T cell receptor beta chains presented below share a single source sample, sequenced in a study of blood T cell repertoires in COVID-19. Sequenced by immunoSEQ multiplex PCR; TCRdb stores in-frame clones only, minus some. The sample contains about 170,000 clones, roughly 84% of which appear only once. Sequences were obtained from peripheral blood. The source is a woman older than 75 with active or convalescent COVID-19.

Of note for this clone: Germline and junction disagree at one end, which may indicate a read error. As DNA, the CDR3 is TGTGCCAGCAGGTACCGGGAGCCCCAAGCGACCCAGTACTTC. It codes for CASRYREPQATQYF. The V and J genes are TRBV27 and TRBJ2-5, with a possible D match to TRBD2 (6 bases). From germline, CDR1 is MNHEY and CDR2 SMNVEV (reference sequence). The CDR3 covers 14 residues.

The chain links TRBV25-1 to TRBJ2-5, with D perhaps TRBD1 (5 bases). V dropped 0 bases and J dropped 5 bases, with 10 bases sitting between them. The CDR3 length is 14 residues. Germline-derived CDR1 and CDR2 are MGHDK and SYGVNS. The CDR3 sequence is CASSEYRVTETQYF. CDR3 sequence (DNA): TGTGCCAGCAGTGAATACAGGGTAACGGAGACCCAGTACTTC. Looking up the rest from reference TRBV25-1 and TRBJ2-5 gives the full variable domain: EADIYQTPRYLVIGTGKKITLECSQTMGHDKMYWYQQDPGMELHLIHYSYGVNSTEKGDLSSESTVSRIRTEHFPLTLESARPSHTSQYLCASSEYRVTETQYFGPGTRLLVL.

This clone was detected only once. The gene calls are TRBV19 and TRBJ2-1, with 8 nucleotides matching TRBD2. Germline V gene data show CDR1 as LNHDA and CDR2 as SQIVND (reference sequence). With V trimmed by 4 bases and J by 7 bases, 6 bases remained unmatched. The CDR3 is 14 amino acids. CDR3 DNA: TGTGCCAGTAGTAATGGAGGCGGGAGGAATGAGCAGTTCTTC. Translated: CASSNGGGRNEQFF. The variable domain in full, with the rest retrieved from reference TRBV19 and TRBJ2-1, is DGGITQSPKYLFRKEGQNVTLSCEQNLNHDAMYWYRQDPGQGLRLIYYSQIVNDFQKGDIAEGYSVSREKKESFPLTVTSAQKNPTAFYLCASSNGGGRNEQFFGPGTRLTVL.

J is TRBJ2-7 and V is TRBV30; tentative D call: TRBD2 (5 bases). CDR3 size: 13 residues. In germline, CDR1 is GTSNPN, CDR2 SVGIG (reference sequence). Deletions cut 0 bases from V and 6 bases from J, with 12 bases between. As DNA, the CDR3 is TGTGCCTGGAGTGTACACCGGGAACCCGAGCAGTACTTC. Translated, it gives CAWSVHREPEQYF. Combining the CDR3 with reference TRBV30 and TRBJ2-7 gives the whole variable domain SQTIHQWPATLVQPVGSPLSLECTVEGTSNPNLYWYRQAAGRGLQLLFYSVGIGQISSEVPQNLSASRPQDRQFILSSKKLLLSDSGFYLCAWSVHREPEQYFGPGTRLTVT.

V is TRBV18 and J is TRBJ2-1, with 7 bases fitting TRBD1. The CDR3 runs 12 residues. Germline lookup yields CDR1 KGHSH and CDR2 LQKENI. V gave up 4 bases and J gave up 7 bases; unmatched junction bases: 1. CDR3 DNA: TGTGCCAGCTCACTACAGGGGAATGAGCAGTTCTTC. It translates to CASSLQGNEQFF.

The rearrangement links TRBV2 to TRBJ1-2, with D possibly matching TRBD1 (6 bases). The CDR3 contains 14 residues. The V gene's germline CDR1 is SNHLY and CDR2 FYNNEI. V was clipped by 7 bases and J by 7 bases, with 19 bases between them. The CDR3 bases are TGTGCCAGCACCATGACTTGGCAGGGGCCTGGCTACACCTTC. The encoded protein is CASTMTWQGPGYTF.

This chain links TRBV18 with TRBJ1-2; the D is unclear. Trimming took off 3 bases at V and 6 bases at J, with 11 bases between the two ends. The CDR3 is 13 residues long. Germline-derived CDR1 and CDR2 are KGHSH and LQKENI. CDR3 DNA: TGTGCCAGCTCACCGCGGTTAGCGGATGGCTACACCTTC. It codes for CASSPRLADGYTF.

The chain has TRBV11-2 and TRBJ1-4; no reliable D call. The CDR3 contains 15 residues. Trimming removed 2 bases at V and 4 bases at J, with 11 bases between. The germline CDR1 and CDR2 sequences are SGHAT and FQNNGV. As DNA, the CDR3 is TGTGCCAGCAGCTTACCCGGAGGGATTAATGAAAAACTGTTTTTT. Protein: CASSLPGGINEKLFF.

In its sample, this clone was seen a few times. CDR3 protein: CASSLAGTVNTGELFF. CDR3 in DNA: TGTGCCAGCAGCCTCGCCGGGACAGTAAACACCGGGGAGCTGTTTTTT. The rearrangement links TRBV3-1 (or the pseudogene TRBV3-2) to TRBJ2-2; TRBD1 aligns across 7 bases. V dropped 4 bases and J dropped 2; count of bases not matched to a gene: 7. The germline gives CDR1 LGHDT, CDR2 YNNKEL (reference sequence). This CDR3 contains 16 residues.